This TCR beta chain was found in a study of cytomegalovirus exposure and HLA in healthy donors. Findings of the study overall: A prior analysis recorded that most TCR beta V segments were productive about 87% or about 30% of the time. The availability of immune exposure information extended only to CMV serostatus.

Germline CDR1 and CDR2: MNHEY and SVGAGI. With V trimmed by 5 bases and J by 4 bases, 4 bases remained unmatched. This CDR3 is built from 14 residues. In the case of this clone: Its antigen is still unknown.

Vbeta (60) and Jbeta (13) primers were used in the PCR. Profiling relied on immunoSEQ multiplex PCR, and the TCRdb table lists in-frame clones only, not all of them. The profile shows about 190,000 clones, over 70% of them singletons. The receptor was derived from a woman younger than 45 in good health and CMV-seropositive. The sequencing sample was made of PBMCs. The gene calls are TRBV6-5 and TRBJ2-2, with 7 bases identical to TRBD1. The DNA for the CDR3 is TGTGCCAGCAGTGGACAGGCGGCCACCGGGGAGCTGTTTTTT. Its translation is CASSGQAATGELFF.